The TCR beta chain described here comes from a study of vaccination effects on CD4 cells after COVID-19. General observations from the study: Late post-vaccination, clones induced by infection and those induced by vaccine underwent marked clonal contraction.

CD4+ T cells specific for antigen were expanded with viral peptide pools by the ViraFEST assay before sequencing. Upon completion of more than eight days in culture, CD4+ T cells were isolated. All study participants received two doses of BNT162b2 or mRNA-1273 vaccine. They grew a few million PBMC in each well, adding around 10 IU/ml IL-2 and 7.5 to 10 ug/ml peptides. Only in-frame clones appear in the TCRdb table, and some are missing; sequencing was by immunoSEQ multiplex PCR. Here the sample spans under 80,000 clones, around 73% being singletons. The CDR3 loop spans 13 amino acids. The germline gives CDR1 ENHRY, CDR2 SYGVKD. The V segment lost 8 bases and the J segment 3 bases; nucleotides outside the gene matches: 6. In regard to this clone: What it binds is unknown.

This chain uses TRBV10-3 with TRBJ1-2; 7 bases map to TRBD1. This receptor was obtained from a human donor who received a COVID-19 vaccine. The sequencing here drew on CD4+ T cells from PBMCs cultured with HCoV-229E spike peptides, taken after COVID-19 vaccination. This CDR3 is CAIRQGFDYGYTF. Here the CDR3 DNA reads TGTGCCATCCGACAGGGTTTCGACTATGGCTACACCTTC.